These 4 T cell receptor beta chains share one sample of origin, sequenced in a study of T cell responses to AZD1222 COVID-19 vaccine. The protocol was immunoSEQ multiplex PCR, while the TCRdb copy is restricted to in-frame clones and leaves out a portion. The table has more than 95,000 clones, approximately 83% seen once. Sequencing used peripheral blood, obtained on day 0 of MenACWY control vaccination. The receptors were gathered from an adult in good health.

V usage is TRBV5-1 and J usage is TRBJ2-5; 14 bases agree with TRBD2. Germline CDR1 SGHRS, CDR2 YFSETQ. The CDR3 runs 17 residues. V trimming: 4 bases; J trimming: 2 bases; junction bases outside the gene matches: 7. DNA for the CDR3: TGCGCCAGCAGCCTGGGACTAGCGGGGGATAAACAAGAGACCCAGTACTTC. This encodes CASSLGLAGDKQETQYF.

The chain recombines TRBV10-2 with TRBJ2-2; 10 positions match TRBD2. Germline V gene lookup returns CDR1 WSHSY and CDR2 SAAADI. The V gene end was trimmed by 6 bases and the J gene end by 5 bases; junction bases not matched to a gene: 3. There are 14 residues in the CDR3. CDR3 amino acids: CASRTGLATGELFF. The CDR3 DNA follows: TGCGCCAGCAGAACGGGACTAGCGACCGGGGAGCTGTTTTTT.

This chain joins TRBV7-2 and TRBJ1-1; tentatively, D is TRBD1 (5 bases). Trimming stripped 5 bases from V and 1 base from J, with 14 bases between. Germline-derived CDR1 and CDR2 are SGHTA and FQGNSA. This CDR3 contains 15 residues. DNA for the CDR3: TGTGCCAGCAGCCCCTTCGCGGGACGGAACACTGAAGCTTTCTTT. Translated: CASSPFAGRNTEAFF.

This sequence joins TRBV2 and TRBJ1-6, with 10 positions matching TRBD1. The CDR3 contains 14 residues. CDR1 SNHLY and CDR2 FYNNEI come from the germline V gene. Trimming at V came to 7 bases and at J to 10 bases, leaving 7 bases not matched to a gene. Written as DNA, the CDR3 is TGTGCCAGCAATCCCCCGGGACAGGGGTCACCCCTCCACTTT. Its protein product is CASNPPGQGSPLHF.